This is a list of T cell receptor beta chains from one sample in a study of response to subunit inactivated influenza vaccine. TCRdb reprocessed the RT-PCR reads with MiXCR, giving one entry per CDR3 protein. This sample carries around 790,000 distinct CDR3 sequences, 21% of them seen once, and the ten largest clones take roughly a tenth. The source was PBMCs from blood, collected 4 to 6 days after vaccination. Receptor source: a man aged 45-60 years who received an inactivated influenza vaccine. Each CDR3 is given without its conserved first and last residue. A D gene is named only where the DNA matches it firmly.

cdr3_aa | j_call | d_call | v_call
ASSPNRGRAEAF | TRBJ1-1 | NA | TRBV11-2
ASSEMTLAGDTQY | TRBJ2-3 | TRBD2 | TRBV6-1
ASSQEVIQETQY | TRBJ2-5 | NA | TRBV4-2
ASSPIPLNSPLH | TRBJ1-6 | NA | TRBV7-2
ASSLGNRGYEQY | TRBJ2-7 | TRBD1 | TRBV11-2
ASSPSLREQF | TRBJ2-1 | NA | TRBV6-2/TRBV6-3
SASSEVGWQETQY | TRBJ2-5 | NA | TRBV20-1
ASSEFGPHRTYEQY | TRBJ2-7 | NA | TRBV25-1
ASTSGRHRWGHGYT | TRBJ1-2 | NA | TRBV6-2/TRBV6-3
ASSFLGGSGNEQF | TRBJ2-1 | NA | TRBV27
ASSSREGANTDTQY | TRBJ2-3 | NA | TRBV9
ASSASGGINEQF | TRBJ2-1 | TRBD2 | TRBV7-2
ASSYSWTSLNNEQF | TRBJ2-1 | TRBD2 | TRBV6-5
ASSLEPGIKGNTIY | TRBJ1-3 | NA | TRBV7-9
ASSYSLAGANEQF | TRBJ2-1 | TRBD2 | TRBV6-2/TRBV6-3
SAPLRGFNGYT | TRBJ1-2 | NA | TRBV20-1
ASSLGPTHTGELF | TRBJ2-2 | NA | TRBV7-9
ASSLIRGPNQPQH | TRBJ1-5 | NA | TRBV12-3/TRBV12-4
ASSLDRGRWNSNYGYT | TRBJ1-2 | TRBD1 | TRBV12-3/TRBV12-4
ASSYGGGLSYNEQF | TRBJ2-1 | NA | TRBV6-5
ASRVVTGDFGYT | TRBJ1-2 | TRBD1 | TRBV5-1
ATSSRDRTGTQY | TRBJ2-5 | TRBD1 | TRBV15
ASSLNNGDSPLH | TRBJ1-6 | NA | TRBV5-8
SARRVSGGVSSYNEQF | TRBJ2-1 | TRBD2 | TRBV20-1
ASSYSGLAGGPDEQF | TRBJ2-1 | TRBD2 | TRBV6-5
ATSVGRAYGYT | TRBJ1-2 | NA | TRBV24-1
ASSVAGTLSSYNEQF | TRBJ2-1 | NA | TRBV9
ASSPRWGDSYNSPLH | TRBJ1-6 | NA | TRBV12-3/TRBV12-4
SATGGRYEQY | TRBJ2-7 | TRBD1 | TRBV20-1
ASSLLADKETQY | TRBJ2-5 | TRBD2 | TRBV7-9
SARATGIETQY | TRBJ2-5 | NA | TRBV20-1
ASSYDGYRPEKLF | TRBJ1-4 | NA | TRBV6-5
SVDPRSTDTQY | TRBJ2-3 | NA | TRBV29-1
SAGGLGYGYT | TRBJ1-2 | NA | TRBV20-1
SVQGLHTGELF | TRBJ2-2 | NA | TRBV29-1
ASSPTFDRSYEQY | TRBJ2-7 | NA | TRBV5-1
ASSPTGTGRYEQY | TRBJ2-7 | TRBD1 | TRBV7-2
ASSSGSGTQETQY | TRBJ2-5 | TRBD2 | TRBV5-1
SAPVYSYEQY | TRBJ2-7 | NA | TRBV20-1
ASSRGELAGGPEQETQY | TRBJ2-5 | TRBD2 | TRBV28
ASSFRDQDTEAF | TRBJ1-1 | NA | TRBV7-9
ASSKRDPDRSTDTQY | TRBJ2-3 | NA | TRBV21-1
ASSESLVGARGETQY | TRBJ2-5 | NA | TRBV25-1
ASSQDRGVEQF | TRBJ2-1 | TRBD1 | TRBV6-1
ASSPMMTGGAVTGELF | TRBJ2-2 | TRBD1 | TRBV5-1
ASSYSIGAGELF | TRBJ2-2 | NA | TRBV6-5
ASSLYDEQY | TRBJ2-7 | NA | TRBV7-2
TSSWGPLSSSGANVLT | TRBJ2-6 | NA | TRBV12-3/TRBV12-4
AISDQGRRTQETQY | TRBJ2-5 | NA | TRBV10-3
ASSLGGGKTQY | TRBJ2-5 | NA | TRBV11-3
ASSNSKGAGSDTQY | TRBJ2-3 | TRBD1 | TRBV6-5
SVLRYGYT | TRBJ1-2 | NA | TRBV29-1
ASSVPTGAFLQPQH | TRBJ1-5 | TRBD1 | TRBV6-1
ASSQDALNTGELF | TRBJ2-2 | NA | TRBV4-3
ASSYGHSYEQY | TRBJ2-7 | NA | TRBV12-3/TRBV12-4
SVVGWEVEQY | TRBJ2-7 | NA | TRBV29-1
ASSIQTGFSGNTIY | TRBJ1-3 | TRBD1 | TRBV12-3/TRBV12-4
ASSGAGTRYRRETQY | TRBJ2-5 | NA | TRBV5-1
SANNRGPETQY | TRBJ2-5 | TRBD1 | TRBV20-1